This T cell receptor (beta chain) stems from a study of prognosis after radiotherapy for stage I lung cancer (dated by TCRdb to about 2021). Background on the whole study: Over 15 stage I NSCLC patients were enrolled in Nanjing, China, between 2018 and January 2019. Among the enrolled patients, fourteen had newly diagnosed primary stage I lung tumors, while roughly five had oligometastatic NSCLC following surgical resection of the primary tumor. Every patient was regarded as medically inoperable, because of comorbidities in 11 to 13 cases and refusal of surgery in several cases. The cohort comprised 13 men and several women with a median age of about 70 years, ranging from roughly 50 to 85 years. Distant metastases were developed by four of the 19 patients after SBRT, at a median of roughly 7 months, whereas no significant progression was observed in the other 15 patients. Tumor histology was squamous cell carcinoma in about 7 patients and adenocarcinoma in some 12. This study profiled peripheral blood TCR beta repertoires from stage I NSCLC patients before and after stereotactic body radiotherapy and linked the repertoires to distant failure. SBRT was delivered in 3 to 5 fractions with a biologically effective dose of at least 100 Gy, and image-guided IMRT or VMAT was used for delivery. Concurrent therapy was not administered to any patient alongside SBRT. The study sequenced about 38 blood samples from approximately 20 patients, one before and one after SBRT per patient. Study-level results and caveats: Whether the expanded TCR clones were tumor-specific was not determined. TRBV and TRBJ usage frequencies reportedly differed by metastasis status, in two V genes at baseline and in about 10 V and two J genes after SBRT. A decrease in unique TCR clone counts was observed after SBRT (median about 10,000 before versus about 7,200 after; Wilcoxon paired P=0.011). None of the reported P values were adjusted for multiple comparisons. Post-SBRT Shannon entropy and its change from baseline were lower in patients who developed distant metastases; baseline Shannon entropy was not associated with metastases. The small cohort and short follow-up limited the study, so independent validation of the findings is needed.

No patient had a history of other malignancies or prior chemotherapy or radiotherapy, and all had node-negative disease on CT and PET/CT. Roughly 6.5 milliliters of peripheral venous blood were drawn into EDTA tubes at each of two time points. Ficoll-Paque Plus density-gradient centrifugation was used to isolate PBMCs. Samples were stored at -80°C immediately after collection until analysis. Two rounds of multiplex PCR were performed to amplify the TCR beta CDR3 region from genomic DNA. The first PCR round used primers specific to each TRBV and TRBJ gene, and the primer sequences were filed in Chinese patent CN105087789A. Universal primers were used in the second PCR round. The Roche High Pure PCR Template Preparation Kit was used to extract genomic DNA from frozen PBMCs. Libraries were sequenced paired-end with 151 bp reads on an Illumina HiSeq 3000. In the original analysis: CutAdapt was used to discard raw reads that did not contain the multiplex PCR primer sequences. PEAR was used to merge high-quality paired reads into contigs. MiXCR assigned TRB V, D and J gene segments to each contig by aligning to reference sequences. CDR3 sequences were clustered by base quality and sequence similarity to remove sequencing errors. Shannon entropy, normalized by the natural log of the productive TCR sequence number, served as the measure of diversity. Clonality was computed as one minus the ratio of Shannon entropy to the natural log of the number of unique clonotypes. Progression-free survival cut-offs for repertoire metrics were chosen using the Youden index of ROC curves, with analyses run in R 3.5.3. TCRdb reran the public reads through fastp at Q25 and MiXCR, keeping productive beta chains. Each entry merges the rows of one CDR3 protein and shows their most common DNA and genes. V and J calls and clone size were set by TCRdb, not the authors. The sample table lists about 26,000 distinct CDR3 sequences, 25% to 35% of them with a count of one. Of the sample, about 33% falls within the top ten clones.

This clonotype was seen a few times. The specificity of this receptor is unknown. It may be a read error: a sequence one base away is much more abundant. The CDR3, cysteine through phenylalanine, is 15 amino acids long. CDR3 DNA only is kept here, 45 bases in frame from base 1. Trimming costs V 0 bases and J 6 bases, and their ends lie 13 bases apart. Based on the germline V gene, the CDR1 and CDR2 sequences are SGHRS and YFSETQ. The chain was built from TRBV5-1 and TRBJ2-4, with the D segment identity uncertain. This receptor was obtained from a donor at least 50 years old with non-small cell lung cancer. The source material was PBMCs, sampled before or after stereotactic body radiation therapy (not recorded which). At the DNA level, the sequence is TGCGCCAGCAGCTTGGGAGATAACGGCCTAAACATTCAGTACTTC. It encodes CASSLGDNGLNIQYF.